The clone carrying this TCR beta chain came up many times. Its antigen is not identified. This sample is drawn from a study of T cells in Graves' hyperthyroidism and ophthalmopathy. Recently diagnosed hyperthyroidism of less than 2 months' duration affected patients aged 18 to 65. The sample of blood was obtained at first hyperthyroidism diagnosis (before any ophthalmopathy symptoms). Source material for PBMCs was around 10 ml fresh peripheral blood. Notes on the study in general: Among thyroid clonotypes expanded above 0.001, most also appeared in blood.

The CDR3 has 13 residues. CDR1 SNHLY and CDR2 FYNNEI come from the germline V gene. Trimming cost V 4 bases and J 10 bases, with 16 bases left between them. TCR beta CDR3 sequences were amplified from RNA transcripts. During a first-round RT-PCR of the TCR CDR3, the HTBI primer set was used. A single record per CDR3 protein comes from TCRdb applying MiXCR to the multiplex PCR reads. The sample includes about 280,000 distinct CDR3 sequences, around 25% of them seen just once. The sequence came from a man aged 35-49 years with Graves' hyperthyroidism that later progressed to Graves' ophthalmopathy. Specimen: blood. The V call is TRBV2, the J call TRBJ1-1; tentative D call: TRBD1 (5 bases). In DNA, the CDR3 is TGTGCCAGCAGTGGGCCGGGGGGAGAAGTAGCTTTCTTT. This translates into CASSGPGGEVAFF.